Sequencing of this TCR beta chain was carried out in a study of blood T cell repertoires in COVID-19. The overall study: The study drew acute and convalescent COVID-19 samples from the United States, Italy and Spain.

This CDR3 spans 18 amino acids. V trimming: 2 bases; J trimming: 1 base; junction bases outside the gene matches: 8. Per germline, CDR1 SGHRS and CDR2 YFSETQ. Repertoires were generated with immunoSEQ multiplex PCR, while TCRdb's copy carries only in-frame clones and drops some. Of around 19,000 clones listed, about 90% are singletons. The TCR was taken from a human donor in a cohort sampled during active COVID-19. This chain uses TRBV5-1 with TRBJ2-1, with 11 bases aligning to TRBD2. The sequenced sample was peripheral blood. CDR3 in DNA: TGCGCCAGCAGCTTAAGGGTAGCGGGAGGGTCGTCCTACAATGAGCAGTTCTTC. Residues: CASSLRVAGGSSYNEQFF.